The 31 T cell receptor beta chains presented below share a single source sample, sequenced in a study of chemoradiotherapy in HPV16-positive cancers. Profiling relied on immunoSEQ multiplex PCR, and the TCRdb table lists in-frame clones only, not all of them. In the table there are nearly 35,000 clones, about nine tenths of which are singletons. This specimen consisted of blood, obtained from a patient who underwent chemoradiotherapy. Receptors were obtained from a human donor with HPV-associated anogenital cancer.

The chain has TRBV7-9 and TRBJ2-1, with D possibly matching TRBD2 (6 bases). Trimming stripped 4 bases from V and 0 bases from J, with 10 bases between. The CDR3 has 15 amino acids. CDR1 is SEHNR, CDR2 FQNEAQ, per germline (reference sequence). The CDR3 reads CASSSSGGSYNEQFF. CDR3 nucleotide sequence: TGTGCCAGCAGCTCATCCGGGGGCTCCTACAATGAGCAGTTCTTC.

The CDR3 nucleotides are TGCGCCAGCAGCCAAGTCGGACAGGGAATTTCAGATACGCAGTATTTT. It is translated as CASSQVGQGISDTQYF. The V gene is TRBV4-1, the J gene TRBJ2-3; 8 bases line up with TRBD1. Germline CDR1 MGHRA, CDR2 YSYEKL. The CDR3 covers 16 residues. Unmatched junction bases numbered 7, after V lost 1 base and J lost 4 bases.

The chain employs TRBV29-1 and TRBJ2-5; D may be TRBD2 (6 bases). Germline V gene data show CDR1 as SQVTM and CDR2 as ANQGSEA. CDR3 length: 14 amino acids. The V end was cut by 4 bases, the J end by 4 bases, with 16 bases between. CDR3 DNA: TGCAGCGTTGTTGGAGCGGCAGCGGGAGAGACCCAGTACTTC. This translates into CSVVGAAAGETQYF.

The chain recombines TRBV19 with TRBJ1-5; D call uncertain. V was cut by 6 bases and J by 4 bases, with 13 bases left in between. Germline CDR1 and CDR2: LNHDA and SQIVND (reference sequence). CDR3 length equals 14 residues. This CDR3 reads CASSPEGYNQPQHF. In nucleotides, the CDR3 is TGTGCCAGTAGCCCAGAGGGATATAATCAGCCCCAGCATTTT.

The chain links TRBV18 to TRBJ1-1; weak D call: TRBD1 (5 bases). Trimming removed 1 base at V and 9 bases at J, with 15 bases between. CDR1 and CDR2 (germline): KGHSH, LQKENI. The CDR3 has 14 amino acids. In DNA form, the CDR3 reads TGTGCCAGCTCACCACAAGGACACGTCCTTAAAGCTTTCTTT. Protein product: CASSPQGHVLKAFF.

The chain employs TRBV5-3 and TRBJ2-7, with 9 nucleotides matching TRBD1. TRBV5-3 is flagged as an ORF with uncertain function. V shed 3 bases and J 3 bases; nucleotides not matched to a gene: 10. The CDR3 consists of 16 residues. In DNA, the CDR3 is TGTGCCAGAAGCTCTAAGGGGACAGGGAAAAACTACGAGCAGTACTTC. This translates into CARSSKGTGKNYEQYF.

This clone was observed a single time. This chain links TRBV11-3 with TRBJ1-1; the D is unclear. CDR1 and CDR2 (germline): SGHNT, YENEEA. Deletions cut 8 bases from V and 1 base from J, with 11 bases between. This CDR3 spans 13 amino acids. CDR3 amino acids: CASRGGRNTEAFF. For the CDR3, the DNA is TGTGCCAGCCGGGGTGGTCGGAACACTGAAGCTTTCTTT.

This chain connects TRBV15 to TRBJ1-3; TRBD1 aligns across 7 bases. CDR3 size: 14 residues. V shed 4 bases and J 0 bases; nucleotides not matched to a gene: 0. Germline V gene data show CDR1 as LNHNV and CDR2 as YYDKDF (reference sequence). The CDR3 loop is CATSNRGSGNTIYF. The CDR3 DNA follows: TGTGCCACCAGCAACAGGGGCTCTGGAAACACCATATATTTT.

The V gene is TRBV9, the J gene TRBJ2-7, with a weak D call TRBD2 (5 bases). The germline gives CDR1 SGDLS, CDR2 YYNGEE. The ends were cut back, 0 bases at V and 5 bases at J, with 12 bases in the middle. There are 14 residues in the CDR3. The CDR3 nucleotides are TGTGCCAGCAGCGTAGGCGGGCTGGGGAACGAGCAGTACTTC. This encodes CASSVGGLGNEQYF.

This chain uses TRBV13 with TRBJ1-2, with D maybe TRBD1 (6 bases). V lost 2 bases and J lost 2, with 15 bases in between. Germline V gene data show CDR1 as PRHDT and CDR2 as FYEKMQ (reference sequence). There are 16 residues in the CDR3. The CDR3 nucleotides read TGTGCCAGCAGCTTATTCGGGGCAGGGGTAAACTATGGCTACACCTTC. This codes for CASSLFGAGVNYGYTF.

The chain has TRBV5-8 and TRBJ1-5; no firm D call. This CDR3 has 12 amino acids. CDR1 is SGHTS and CDR2 is YDEGEE in the germline V gene. Trimming left V 4 bases short and J 6 bases short, with 8 bases between. The CDR3 loop reads CASSPIGQPQHF. Written as DNA, the CDR3 is TGTGCCAGCAGCCCCATAGGTCAGCCCCAGCATTTT.

The rearrangement links TRBV7-6 to TRBJ1-2, with D maybe TRBD1 (6 bases). V lost 1 base, J lost 12 bases, and 15 bases lay in between. CDR1 SGHVS and CDR2 FNYEAQ come from the germline V gene. CDR3 length equals 13 residues. The CDR3 nucleotides are TGTGCCAGCAGCTTAGAGGGAGACAGGCCTAACACCTTC. The encoded protein is CASSLEGDRPNTF.

CDR3 region: CASSLAGGGYTF. In DNA form, the CDR3 reads TGTGCCAGCAGCTTGGCGGGGGGTGGCTACACCTTC. The rearrangement joins TRBV5-4 to TRBJ1-2; tentative D call: TRBD1 (5 bases). The CDR3 totals 12 residues. The germline gives CDR1 SGHNT, CDR2 YYREEE (reference sequence). V was cut by 0 bases and J by 7 bases, with 7 bases left in between.

This clone is a singleton in its sample. The chain carries TRBV11-2 and TRBJ1-1; weak D call: TRBD1 (5 bases). Germline loops: CDR1 SGHAT, CDR2 FQNNGV. V gave up 5 bases and J gave up 0 bases, with 16 bases separating them. The CDR3 loop spans 16 amino acids. CDR3 loop: CASSRRQPQMNTEAFF. The CDR3 DNA sequence: TGTGCCAGCAGCCGCCGACAGCCCCAAATGAACACTGAAGCTTTCTTT. The full variable domain, in which reference TRBV11-2 and TRBJ1-1 provide the parts outside the CDR3, is EAGVAQSPRYKIIEKRQSVAFWCNPISGHATLYWYQQILGQGPKLLIQFQNNGVVDDSQLPKDRFSAERLKGVDSTLKIQPAKLEDSAVYLCASSRRQPQMNTEAFFGQGTRLTVV.

The chain employs TRBV18 and TRBJ2-7; no clear D gene. The CDR3 length is 12 residues. The germline CDR1 and CDR2 sequences are KGHSH and LQKENI. With 6 bases removed from V and 0 bases from J, the gap between germline ends came to 6 bases. The CDR3 loop reads CASSPNSYEQYF. CDR3 bases: TGTGCCAGCTCCCCTAACTCCTACGAGCAGTACTTC. The full variable domain, completed using reference TRBV18 and TRBJ2-7, is NAGVMQNPRHLVRRRGQEARLRCSPMKGHSHVYWYRQLPEEGLKFMVYLQKENIIDESGMPKERFSAEFPKEGPSILRIQQVVRGDSAAYFCASSPNSYEQYFGPGTRLTVT.

The chain links TRBV7-2 to TRBJ1-1, with a possible D match to TRBD1 (6 bases). Trimming took 1 base from V and 6 from J, leaving 12 bases between them. The CDR3 loop spans 14 amino acids. Looked up from germline, CDR1 is SGHTA and CDR2 is FQGNSA. DNA for the CDR3: TGTGCCAGCAGCTTAGTGGGGGGCGACCCTGAAGCTTTCTTT. This encodes CASSLVGGDPEAFF. Based on the CDR3 plus reference TRBV7-2 and TRBJ1-1, the full variable domain is GAGVSQSPSNKVTEKGKDVELRCDPISGHTALYWYRQSLGQGLEFLIYFQGNSAPDKSGLPSDRFSAERTGGSVSTLTIQRTQQEDSAVYLCASSLVGGDPEAFFGQGTRLTVV.

V usage is TRBV6-6 and J usage is TRBJ2-6; no clear D. Germline V CDR1 and CDR2: MNHNY, SVGAGI (reference sequence). CDR3 length equals 13 residues. Deletions cut 7 bases from V and 0 bases from J, with 4 bases between. Here the CDR3 reads CASMSSGANVLTF. The CDR3, as DNA: TGTGCCAGCATGAGCTCTGGGGCCAACGTCCTGACTTTC.

This chain uses TRBV7-2 with TRBJ1-4; D gene unclear. This CDR3 is built from 14 residues. Trimming pared 0 bases from V and 4 bases from J, leaving 6 bases between. CDR1 is SGHTA and CDR2 is FQGNSA in the germline V gene. The CDR3 DNA is TGTGCCAGCAGCTTAGCAGGCATTAATGAAAAACTGTTTTTT. Its protein is CASSLAGINEKLFF. Based on the CDR3 plus reference TRBV7-2 and TRBJ1-4, the full variable domain is GAGVSQSPSNKVTEKGKDVELRCDPISGHTALYWYRQSLGQGLEFLIYFQGNSAPDKSGLPSDRFSAERTGGSVSTLTIQRTQQEDSAVYLCASSLAGINEKLFFGSGTQLSVL.

The gene calls are TRBV7-2 and TRBJ2-7; D unresolved. CDR1 is SGHTA and CDR2 is FQGNSA in the germline V gene. CDR3 length equals 15 residues. The V end was cut by 5 bases, the J end by 1 base, with 15 bases between. In DNA, the CDR3 is TGTGCCAGCAGCCGCGGTTCCCAGGTTTCCTACGAGCAGTACTTC. It codes for CASSRGSQVSYEQYF.

V and J are TRBV30 and TRBJ2-7, with 11 bases identical to TRBD2. Losses at the gene ends were 3 bases for V and 0 bases for J; bases not matched to a gene: 4. Germline V gene sequence: CDR1 GTSNPN, CDR2 SVGIG (reference sequence). The length of the CDR3 is 15 residues. CDR3: CAWSPLAGVSYEQYF. As DNA, the CDR3 is TGTGCCTGGAGCCCACTAGCGGGGGTCTCCTACGAGCAGTACTTC.

This clone was seen once. The chain couples TRBV14 to TRBJ1-2; D unresolved. The CDR3 contains 15 residues. Germline-derived CDR1 and CDR2 are SGHDN and FVKESK. Trimming took off 4 bases at V and 0 bases at J, with 12 bases between the two ends. This CDR3 reads CASSPLRVANYGYTF. The CDR3, as DNA: TGTGCCAGCAGCCCCCTTCGAGTCGCTAACTATGGCTACACCTTC.

The V call is TRBV5-6, the J call TRBJ1-6; D perhaps matches TRBD1 (5 bases). Germline V lookup: CDR1 SGHDT, CDR2 YYEEEE. The CDR3 is 12 amino acids. V was shortened by 3 bases and J by 7 bases, with 5 bases between the two germline ends. This chain's CDR3 is CASSWGNSPLHF. CDR3 bases: TGTGCCAGCAGCTGGGGGAATTCACCCCTCCACTTT.

The V and J genes are TRBV5-1 and TRBJ2-3; no firm D call. The CDR3 covers 17 residues. Trimming pared 1 base from V and 0 bases from J, leaving 15 bases between. Germline V lookup: CDR1 SGHRS, CDR2 YFSETQ. The CDR3 DNA follows: TGCGCCAGCAGCTTGAGACCAGGCCTTACTAGCACAGATACGCAGTATTTT. This gives the protein CASSLRPGLTSTDTQYF.

This clone was recorded once. This chain connects TRBV5-1 to TRBJ1-1, with D uncertain. Trimming removed 0 bases at V and 2 bases at J, with 8 bases between. Germline V lookup: CDR1 SGHRS, CDR2 YFSETQ. There are 14 residues in the CDR3. The CDR3 sequence is CASSLGLTNTEAFF. CDR3 DNA sequence: TGCGCCAGCAGCTTGGGACTCACTAACACTGAAGCTTTCTTT.

The V and J genes are TRBV11-2 and TRBJ2-2, with 7 bases lining up with TRBD1. J gave up 0 bases and V 4 bases, and 5 bases lay outside the gene matches. CDR1 and CDR2 from the germline V gene are SGHAT and FQNNGV. The CDR3 has 16 amino acids. CDR3 in DNA: TGTGCCAGCAGCTCACCGGGACAGCCGAACACCGGGGAGCTGTTTTTT. It yields the protein CASSSPGQPNTGELFF. The full variable domain, with the rest looked up from reference TRBV11-2 and TRBJ2-2, is EAGVAQSPRYKIIEKRQSVAFWCNPISGHATLYWYQQILGQGPKLLIQFQNNGVVDDSQLPKDRFSAERLKGVDSTLKIQPAKLEDSAVYLCASSSPGQPNTGELFFGEGSRLTVL.

V and J are TRBV7-3 and TRBJ2-5, with a possible D match to TRBD1 (6 bases). The CDR3 length is 16 residues. Between the trimmed V and J ends, which lost 4 bases and 0 bases, there was a span of 15 bases. From germline, CDR1 is SGHTA and CDR2 FQGTGA. The DNA of the CDR3 is TGTGCCAGCAGCTCGATACCGCAGGGGTACCAAGAGACCCAGTACTTC. This gives the protein CASSSIPQGYQETQYF. Combining the CDR3 with reference TRBV7-3 and TRBJ2-5 gives the whole variable domain GAGVSQTPSNKVTEKGKYVELRCDPISGHTALYWYRQSLGQGPEFLIYFQGTGAADDSGLPNDRFFAVRPEGSVSTLKIQRTERGDSAVYLCASSSIPQGYQETQYFGPGTRLLVL.

The CDR3 DNA follows: TGTGCCAGCAGCGTAGAGGGTCGATACTACAATGAGCAGTTCTTC. This sequence encodes CASSVEGRYYNEQFF. The rearrangement uses TRBV9 and TRBJ2-1, with D unclear. V shed 0 bases and J shed 3 bases, with 10 bases lying between them. Germline assignment: CDR1 SGDLS and CDR2 YYNGEE. The CDR3 is 15 amino acids.

The chain combines TRBV7-2 with TRBJ2-3; D possibly corresponds to TRBD2 (6 bases). Germline CDR1 SGHTA, CDR2 FQGNSA. The ends were cut back, 7 bases at V and 0 bases at J, with 14 bases in the middle. This CDR3 spans 15 amino acids. DNA of the CDR3: TGTGCCAGCACCCTACCCGGGACTAGCACAGATACGCAGTATTTT. It specifies CASTLPGTSTDTQYF.

This sequence joins TRBV5-6 and TRBJ2-1; D ambiguous. The CDR3 is 15 amino acids. Germline V gene data show CDR1 as SGHDT and CDR2 as YYEEEE. V was pared by 0 bases and J by 6 bases, with 13 bases between. CDR3 sequence (DNA): TGTGCCAGCAGCTTGGGCCAGGCTTGGAGCAATGAGCAGTTCTTC. Encoded protein: CASSLGQAWSNEQFF.

Note on this clone: Additional DNA sequences in this sample encode the identical CDR3. The chain has TRBV11-2 and TRBJ1-2; no definite D call. The CDR3 consists of 12 residues. Between the trimmed V and J ends, which lost 1 base and 4 bases, there was a span of 4 bases. Germline lookup yields CDR1 SGHAT and CDR2 FQNNGV. CDR3 sequence reads: CASSLGLYGYTF. CDR3 DNA sequence: TGTGCCAGCAGCTTAGGGCTCTATGGCTACACCTTC.

The table lists this clone with a few counts. This chain links TRBV11-3 with TRBJ2-2, with D perhaps matching TRBD1 (5 bases). In germline, CDR1 is SGHNT, CDR2 YENEEA. V was pared by 1 base and J by 4 bases, with 10 bases between. This CDR3 has 15 residues. The CDR3 DNA reads TGTGCCAGCAGCTTAGGGACACAGGTCACCGGGGAGCTGTTTTTT. Protein sequence: CASSLGTQVTGELFF.